This record covers a single TCR beta chain. Its antigen is currently unknown. The V end lost 4 bases, the J end lost 8 bases, and 8 bases lay between the germline ends. Per germline, CDR1 SEHNR and CDR2 FQNEAQ (reference sequence). There are 11 residues in the CDR3. The data are from a study of T cell responses to AZD1222 COVID-19 vaccine. Study results and limitations: Mapped onto spike, vaccine-associated CD4 TCRs spanned it and were dominant at 160-218 and 743-854. After the peak T cell response, and only then, were repertoires sampled. Two AZD1222 administrations were followed by greater Spike-specific TCR breadth and depth.

Sequenced by immunoSEQ multiplex PCR; TCRdb stores in-frame clones only, minus some. Among about 100,000 clones listed, just over 85% were seen once. Sequenced material: peripheral blood, taken on day 0 of AZD1222 vaccination. The sequence derives from an adult in good health. The V gene is TRBV7-9, the J gene TRBJ1-1; D not certain. The chain's CDR3 is CASSSPWEAFF. The CDR3 nucleotides are TGTGCCAGCAGCTCCCCCTGGGAAGCTTTCTTT.